The TCR beta chain described here comes from a study of control samples from healthy donors and cancer patients (dated by TCRdb to the early 2020s). The protocol used for the library was the immunoSEQ multiplex PCR assay. This is the immuneACCESS table as TCRdb keeps it, with only in-frame sequences that have V and J called. A part of the clones is gone; compared with another copy, unresolved V genes explain less than half, and the rest is unexplained. Counted in this sample were approximately 92,000 clones; over 85% of them appeared once. Approximately 1.5% of the sample is held by the ten biggest clonotypes. Regarding this clone: Its specific antigen is unknown. No base quality values were provided; no much bigger clone lies one nucleotide off.

From the cysteine up to the phenylalanine, the CDR3 has a length of 14 residues. The CDR3 DNA has 42 bases and is translated from base 1. Via the germline V gene (reference sequence), CDR1 is LNHDA and CDR2 SQIVND. V is pared back by 3 bases and J by 1 base, with 9 bases lying between the germline termini. The source material was blood. The receptor was derived from a woman under 40 in good health. This chain is built from TRBV19 and TRBJ1-1, with an unclear D gene assignment. The CDR3 sequence is CASSIALSNTEAFF. The nucleotide sequence is given as TGTGCCAGTAGTATCGCACTTTCGAACACTGAAGCTTTCTTT.